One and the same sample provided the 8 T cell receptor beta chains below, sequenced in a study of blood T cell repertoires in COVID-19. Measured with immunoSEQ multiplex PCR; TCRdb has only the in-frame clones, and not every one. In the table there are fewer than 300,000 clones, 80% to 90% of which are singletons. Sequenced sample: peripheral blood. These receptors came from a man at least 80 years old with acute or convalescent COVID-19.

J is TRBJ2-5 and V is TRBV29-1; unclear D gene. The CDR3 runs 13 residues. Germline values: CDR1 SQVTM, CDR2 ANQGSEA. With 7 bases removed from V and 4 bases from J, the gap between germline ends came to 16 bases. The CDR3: CSAGPPRGETQYF. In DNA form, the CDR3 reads TGCAGCGCCGGCCCGCCCAGAGGAGAGACCCAGTACTTC.

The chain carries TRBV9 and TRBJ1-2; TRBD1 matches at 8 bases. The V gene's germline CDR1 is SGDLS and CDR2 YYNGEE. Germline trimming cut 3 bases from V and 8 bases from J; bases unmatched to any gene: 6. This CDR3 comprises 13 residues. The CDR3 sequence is CASSEGTGDGYTF. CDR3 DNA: TGTGCCAGCAGCGAGGGGACAGGAGACGGCTACACCTTC.

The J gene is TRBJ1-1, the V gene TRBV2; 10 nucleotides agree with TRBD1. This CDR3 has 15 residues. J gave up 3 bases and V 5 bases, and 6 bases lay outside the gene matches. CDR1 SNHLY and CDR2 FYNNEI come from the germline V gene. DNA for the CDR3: TGTGCCAGCAGTCAGGCGGACAGGGGGGACACTGAAGCTTTCTTT. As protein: CASSQADRGDTEAFF.

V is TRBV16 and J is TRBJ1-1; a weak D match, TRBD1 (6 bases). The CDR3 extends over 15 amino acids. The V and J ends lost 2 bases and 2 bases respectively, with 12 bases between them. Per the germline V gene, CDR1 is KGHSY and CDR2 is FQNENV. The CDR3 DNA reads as TGTGCCAGCAGCCAAACAGGGTTTGAAAACACTGAAGCTTTCTTT. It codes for CASSQTGFENTEAFF.

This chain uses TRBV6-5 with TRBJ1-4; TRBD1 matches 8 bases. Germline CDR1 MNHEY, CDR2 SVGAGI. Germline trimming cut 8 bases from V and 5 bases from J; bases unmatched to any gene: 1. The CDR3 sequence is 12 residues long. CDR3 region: CASGQGNEKLFF. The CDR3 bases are TGTGCCAGCGGACAGGGCAATGAAAAACTGTTTTTT.

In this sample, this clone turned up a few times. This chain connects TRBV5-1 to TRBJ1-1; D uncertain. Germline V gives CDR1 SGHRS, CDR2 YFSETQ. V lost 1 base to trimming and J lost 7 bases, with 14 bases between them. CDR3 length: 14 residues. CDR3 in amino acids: CASSLLQGGGEAFF. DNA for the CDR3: TGCGCCAGCAGCTTGCTTCAAGGAGGAGGTGAAGCTTTCTTT.

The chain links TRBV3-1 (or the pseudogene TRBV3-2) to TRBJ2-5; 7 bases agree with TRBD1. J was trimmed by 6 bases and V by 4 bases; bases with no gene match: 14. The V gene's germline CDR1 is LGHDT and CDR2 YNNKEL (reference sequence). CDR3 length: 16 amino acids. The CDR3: CASSLEGAGEWKTQYF. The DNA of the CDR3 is TGTGCCAGCAGCCTAGAGGGGGCAGGGGAATGGAAGACCCAGTACTTC.

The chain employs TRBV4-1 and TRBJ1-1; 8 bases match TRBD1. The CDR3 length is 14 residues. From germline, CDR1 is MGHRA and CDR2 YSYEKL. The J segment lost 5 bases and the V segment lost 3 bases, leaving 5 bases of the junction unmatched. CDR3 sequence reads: CASSQDRAATEAFF. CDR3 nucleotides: TGCGCCAGCAGCCAGGACAGGGCGGCGACTGAAGCTTTCTTT.